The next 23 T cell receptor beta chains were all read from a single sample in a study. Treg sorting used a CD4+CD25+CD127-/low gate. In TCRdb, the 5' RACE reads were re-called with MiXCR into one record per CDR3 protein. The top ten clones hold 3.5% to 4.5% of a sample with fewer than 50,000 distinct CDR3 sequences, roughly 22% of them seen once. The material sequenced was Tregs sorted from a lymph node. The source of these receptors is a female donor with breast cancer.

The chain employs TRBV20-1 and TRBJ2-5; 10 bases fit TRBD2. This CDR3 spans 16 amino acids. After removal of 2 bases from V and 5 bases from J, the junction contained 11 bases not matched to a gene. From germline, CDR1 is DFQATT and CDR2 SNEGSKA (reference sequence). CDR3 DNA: TGCAGTGCTAGAAAGGCGCTAGCGGGAGAGATCGAGACCCAGTACTTC. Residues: CSARKALAGEIETQYF.

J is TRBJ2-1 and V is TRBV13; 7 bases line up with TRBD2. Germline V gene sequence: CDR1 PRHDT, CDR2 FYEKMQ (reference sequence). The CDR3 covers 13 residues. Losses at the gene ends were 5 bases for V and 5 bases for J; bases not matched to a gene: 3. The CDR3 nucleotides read TGTGCCAGCAGCCGGGAGGAGAACAATGAGCAGTTCTTC. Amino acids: CASSREENNEQFF.

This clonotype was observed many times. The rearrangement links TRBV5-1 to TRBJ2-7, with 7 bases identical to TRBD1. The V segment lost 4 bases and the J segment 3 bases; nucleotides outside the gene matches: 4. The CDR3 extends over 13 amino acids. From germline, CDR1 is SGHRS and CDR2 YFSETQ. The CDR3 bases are TGCGCCAGCAGCCCCCGGGACAGCTACGAGCAGTACTTC. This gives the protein CASSPRDSYEQYF. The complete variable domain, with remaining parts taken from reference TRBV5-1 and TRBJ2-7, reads KAGVTQTPRYLIKTRGQQVTLSCSPISGHRSVSWYQQTPGQGLQFLFEYFSETQRNKGNFPGRFSGRQFSNSRSEMNVSTLELGDSALYLCASSPRDSYEQYFGPGTRLTVT.

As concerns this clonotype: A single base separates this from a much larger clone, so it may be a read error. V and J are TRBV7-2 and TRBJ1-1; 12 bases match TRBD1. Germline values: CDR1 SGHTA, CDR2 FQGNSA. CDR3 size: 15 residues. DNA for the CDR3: TGTGCCGGCAGCTTAGGGACAGGGGGCAACACTGAAGCTTTCTTT. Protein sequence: CAGSLGTGGNTEAFF. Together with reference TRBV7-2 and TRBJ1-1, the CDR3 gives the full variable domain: GAGVSQSPSNKVTEKGKDVELRCDPISGHTALYWYRQSLGQGLEFLIYFQGNSAPDKSGLPSDRFSAERTGGSVSTLTIQRTQQEDSAVYLCAGSLGTGGNTEAFFGQGTRLTVV.

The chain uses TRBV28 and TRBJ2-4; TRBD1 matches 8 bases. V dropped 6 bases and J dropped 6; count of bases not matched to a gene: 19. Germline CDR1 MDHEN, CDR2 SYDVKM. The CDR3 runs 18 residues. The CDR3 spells CASSFPRVDRAFGNIQYF. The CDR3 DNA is TGTGCCAGCAGCTTCCCGAGAGTGGACAGGGCTTTTGGAAACATTCAGTACTTC.

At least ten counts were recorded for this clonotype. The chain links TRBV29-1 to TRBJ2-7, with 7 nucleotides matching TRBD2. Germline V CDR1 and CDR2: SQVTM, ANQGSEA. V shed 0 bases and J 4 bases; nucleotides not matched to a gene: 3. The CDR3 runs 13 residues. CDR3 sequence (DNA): TGCAGCGTTGAAGAGGGGGGGGGGTACGAGCAGTACTTC. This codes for CSVEEGGGYEQYF.

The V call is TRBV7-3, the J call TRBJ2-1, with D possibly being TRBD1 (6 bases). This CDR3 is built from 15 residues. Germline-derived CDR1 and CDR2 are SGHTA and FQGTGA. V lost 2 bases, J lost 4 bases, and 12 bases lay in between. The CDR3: CASSLFGTQYNEQFF. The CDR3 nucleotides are TGTGCCAGCAGCTTATTCGGGACACAATACAATGAGCAGTTCTTC.

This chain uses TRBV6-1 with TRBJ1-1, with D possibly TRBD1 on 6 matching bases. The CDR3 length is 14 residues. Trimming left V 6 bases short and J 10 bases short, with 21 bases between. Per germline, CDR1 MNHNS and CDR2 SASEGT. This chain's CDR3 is CASSPTGIGRTAFF. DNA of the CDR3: TGTGCCAGCAGCCCAACAGGGATAGGAAGAACAGCTTTCTTT.

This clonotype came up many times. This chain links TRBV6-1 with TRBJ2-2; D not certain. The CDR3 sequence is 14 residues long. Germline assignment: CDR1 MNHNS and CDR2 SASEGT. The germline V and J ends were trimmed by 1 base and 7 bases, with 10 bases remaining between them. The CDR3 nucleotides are TGTGCCAGCAGTGAAGTCACCGACATCGGGGAGCTGTTTTTT. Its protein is CASSEVTDIGELFF.

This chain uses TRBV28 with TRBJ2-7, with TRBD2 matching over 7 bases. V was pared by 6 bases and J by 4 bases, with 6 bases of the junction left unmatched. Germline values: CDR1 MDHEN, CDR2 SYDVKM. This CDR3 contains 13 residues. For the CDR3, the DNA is TGTGCCAGCAGGGGGGGGGTAAAATACGAGCAGTACTTC. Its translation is CASRGGVKYEQYF.

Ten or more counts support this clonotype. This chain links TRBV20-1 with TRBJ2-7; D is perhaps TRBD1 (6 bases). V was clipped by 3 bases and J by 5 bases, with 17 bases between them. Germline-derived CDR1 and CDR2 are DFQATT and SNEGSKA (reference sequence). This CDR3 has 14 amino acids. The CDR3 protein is CSARVWGQVNEQYF. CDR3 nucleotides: TGCAGTGCTAGGGTTTGGGGGCAGGTCAACGAGCAGTACTTC.

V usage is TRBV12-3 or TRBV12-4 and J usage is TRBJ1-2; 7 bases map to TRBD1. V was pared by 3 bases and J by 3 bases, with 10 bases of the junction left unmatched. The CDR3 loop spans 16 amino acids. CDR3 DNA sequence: TGTGCCAGCAGTTTTCTCGCCGACAGGGACGACTATGGCTACACCTTC. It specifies CASSFLADRDDYGYTF.

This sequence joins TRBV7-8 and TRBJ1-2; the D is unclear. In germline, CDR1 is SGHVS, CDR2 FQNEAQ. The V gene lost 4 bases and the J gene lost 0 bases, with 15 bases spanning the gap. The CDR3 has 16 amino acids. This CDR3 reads CASSSSEQTTNYGYTF. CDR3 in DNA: TGTGCCAGCAGCTCCAGCGAACAGACAACTAACTATGGCTACACCTTC.

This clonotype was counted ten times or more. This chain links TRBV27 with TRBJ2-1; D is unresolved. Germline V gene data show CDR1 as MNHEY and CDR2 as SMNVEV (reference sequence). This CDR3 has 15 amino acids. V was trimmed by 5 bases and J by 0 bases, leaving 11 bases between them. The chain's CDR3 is CASSKDGSSYNEQFF. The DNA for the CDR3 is TGTGCCAGCAGTAAGGACGGTAGCTCCTACAATGAGCAGTTCTTC.

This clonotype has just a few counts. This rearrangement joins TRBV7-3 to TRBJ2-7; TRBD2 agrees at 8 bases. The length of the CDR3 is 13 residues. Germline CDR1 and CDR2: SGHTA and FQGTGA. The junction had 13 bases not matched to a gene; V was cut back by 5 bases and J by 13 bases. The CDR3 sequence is CASSPTPDGREYF. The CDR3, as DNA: TGTGCCAGCAGCCCAACGCCGGACGGGAGGGAATACTTC.

The CDR3 loop reads CASSNTDRPYELDTEAFF. CDR3 DNA: TGTGCCAGCAGCAATACCGACAGACCCTATGAATTGGACACTGAAGCTTTCTTT. This rearrangement joins TRBV21-1 to TRBJ1-1; the table assigns TRBD1, which was not confirmed against the DNA. TRBV21-1 is a pseudogene locus. The CDR3 has 18 residues.

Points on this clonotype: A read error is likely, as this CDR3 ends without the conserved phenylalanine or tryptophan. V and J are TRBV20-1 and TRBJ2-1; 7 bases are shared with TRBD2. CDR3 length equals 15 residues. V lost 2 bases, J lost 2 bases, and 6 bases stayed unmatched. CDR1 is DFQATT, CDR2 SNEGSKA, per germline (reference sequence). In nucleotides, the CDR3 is TGCAGTGCTAGAATTGGGACTACTCCCTACAATGAGCAGTTCTCC. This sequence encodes CSARIGTTPYNEQFS.

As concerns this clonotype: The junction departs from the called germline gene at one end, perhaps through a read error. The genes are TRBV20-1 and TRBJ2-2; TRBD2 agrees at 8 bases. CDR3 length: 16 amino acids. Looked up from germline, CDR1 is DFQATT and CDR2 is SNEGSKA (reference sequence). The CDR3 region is CSARDGNGRAGGKLFF. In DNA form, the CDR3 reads TGCAGTGCTAGAGATGGCAACGGGAGGGCCGGCGGGAAGCTGTTTTTT.

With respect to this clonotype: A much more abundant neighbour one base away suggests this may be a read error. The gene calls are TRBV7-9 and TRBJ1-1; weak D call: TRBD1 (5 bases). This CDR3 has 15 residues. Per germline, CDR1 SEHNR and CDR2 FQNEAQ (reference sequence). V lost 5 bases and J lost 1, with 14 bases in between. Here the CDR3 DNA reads TGTGCCAGCAGCCCCGGATCGACAGAGAACACTGAAGCTTTCTTT. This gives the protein CASSPGSTENTEAFF. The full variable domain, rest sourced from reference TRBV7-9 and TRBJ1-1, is DTGVSQNPRHKITKRGQNVTFRCDPISEHNRLYWYRQTLGQGPEFLTYFQNEAQLEKSRLLSDRFSAERPKGSFSTLEIQRTEQGDSAMYLCASSPGSTENTEAFFGQGTRLTVV.

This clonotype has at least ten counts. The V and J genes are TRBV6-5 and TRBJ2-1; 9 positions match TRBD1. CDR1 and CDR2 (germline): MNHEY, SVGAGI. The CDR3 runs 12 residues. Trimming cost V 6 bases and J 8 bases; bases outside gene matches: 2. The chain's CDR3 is CASRDRGDEQFF. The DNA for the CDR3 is TGTGCCAGCAGGGACAGGGGCGATGAGCAGTTCTTC.

The CDR3 bases are TGTGCCAGCAGTTACCGGGCAGTCCGGGGCACTGAAGCTTTCTTT. Its translation is CASSYRAVRGTEAFF. The chain employs TRBV6-5 and TRBJ1-1; D remains ambiguous. Germline V gene data show CDR1 as MNHEY and CDR2 as SVGAGI. V was trimmed by 2 bases and J by 4 bases, leaving 14 bases between them. The CDR3 is 15 residues long.

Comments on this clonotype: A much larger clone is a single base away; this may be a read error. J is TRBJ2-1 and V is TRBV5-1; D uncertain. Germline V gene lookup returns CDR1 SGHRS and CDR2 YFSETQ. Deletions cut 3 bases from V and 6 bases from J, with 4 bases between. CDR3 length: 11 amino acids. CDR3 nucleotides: TGCGCCAGCAGCTCGGCCAATGAGCAGTTCTTC. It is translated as CASSSANEQFF.

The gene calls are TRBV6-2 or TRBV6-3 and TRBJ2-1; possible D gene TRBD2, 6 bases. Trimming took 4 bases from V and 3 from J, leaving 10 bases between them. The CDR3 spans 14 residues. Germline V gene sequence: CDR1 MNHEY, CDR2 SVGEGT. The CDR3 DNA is TGTGCCAGCAGTTGGGCTAGCGTCTACAATGAGCAGTTCTTC. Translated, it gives CASSWASVYNEQFF.